Included here is one TCR beta chain sequence, with context. Its specificity is unknown. Data came from immunoSEQ multiplex PCR; TCRdb stores just in-frame clones and leaves some out. This sample yields around 30,000 clones, of which about nine tenths are seen a single time; more than 30% belongs to the top ten. The sample belongs to a study of OX40 agonist ivuxolimab in advanced cancers. On the study more broadly: Three partial responders included one hepatocellular carcinoma patient and two cutaneous melanoma patients. Overall study results and limits: Some patients without response likewise showed low normalized clonal expansion. Clonal expansion by week 6 occurred in CD4+ and CD8+ blood T cells (at 0.1 to 3.0 mg/kg). In the expanded peripheral T cells, antigen specificity was never determined.

V was pared by 5 bases and J by 7 bases, with 19 bases of the junction left unmatched. The CDR3 runs 18 residues. Germline V gene data show CDR1 as SGHDN and CDR2 as FVKESK. The sample consisted of CD4+ or CD8+ T cells sorted from blood, taken in a trial of the OX40 agonist ivuxolimab. The TCR was taken from an adult with an advanced solid tumor such as melanoma, head and neck, liver or kidney cancer. The genes are TRBV14 and TRBJ2-5; 10 nucleotides agree with TRBD2. Here the CDR3 reads CASSSTPSSGGYDGTQYF. The CDR3 DNA reads TGTGCCAGCAGCTCCACCCCGTCTAGCGGGGGCTACGATGGGACCCAGTACTTC. Full variable domain (rest looked up from reference TRBV14 and TRBJ2-5): EAGVTQFPSHSVIEKGQTVTLRCDPISGHDNLYWYRRVMGKEIKFLLHFVKESKQDESGMPNNRFLAERTGGTYSTLKVQPAELEDSGVYFCASSSTPSSGGYDGTQYFGPGTRLLVL.